Sequencing of this T cell receptor (beta chain) was carried out in a study of blood T cell repertoires in COVID-19. The wider study: Donors in the United States, Italy and Spain gave samples during acute or convalescent COVID-19.

This clone was seen only a few times. Here immunoSEQ multiplex PCR was the method, and the copy in TCRdb shows in-frame clones only, minus some. The top ten hold approximately 8.4% of the sample, which has roughly 50,000 clones, about 87% seen once. Germline V gene data show CDR1 as SGHTA and CDR2 as FQGNSA. Deletions cut 5 bases from V and 7 bases from J, with 14 bases between. The length of the CDR3 is 13 residues. The sequence derives from a man in his fifties or sixties with acute or convalescent COVID-19. The V gene is TRBV7-2, the J gene TRBJ1-1; tentative D call: TRBD1 (6 bases). The specimen sequenced was peripheral blood. CDR3 residues: CASSRQVGLEAFF. CDR3 bases: TGTGCCAGCAGCCGACAGGTCGGGCTTGAAGCTTTCTTT.